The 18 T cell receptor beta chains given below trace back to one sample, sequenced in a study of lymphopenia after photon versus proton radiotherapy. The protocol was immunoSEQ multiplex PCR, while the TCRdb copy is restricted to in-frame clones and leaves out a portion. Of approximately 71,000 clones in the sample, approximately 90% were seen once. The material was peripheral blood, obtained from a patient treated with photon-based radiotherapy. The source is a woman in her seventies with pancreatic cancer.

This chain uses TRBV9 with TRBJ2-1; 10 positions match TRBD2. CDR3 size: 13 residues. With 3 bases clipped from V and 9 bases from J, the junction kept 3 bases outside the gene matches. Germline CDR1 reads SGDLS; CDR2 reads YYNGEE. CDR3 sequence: CASSARLAGEQFF. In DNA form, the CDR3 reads TGTGCCAGCAGCGCGAGACTAGCGGGTGAGCAGTTCTTC. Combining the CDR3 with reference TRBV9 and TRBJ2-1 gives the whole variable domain DSGVTQTPKHLITATGQRVTLRCSPRSGDLSVYWYQQSLDQGLQFLIQYYNGEERAKGNILERFSAQQFPDLHSELNLSSLELGDSALYFCASSARLAGEQFFGPGTRLTVL.

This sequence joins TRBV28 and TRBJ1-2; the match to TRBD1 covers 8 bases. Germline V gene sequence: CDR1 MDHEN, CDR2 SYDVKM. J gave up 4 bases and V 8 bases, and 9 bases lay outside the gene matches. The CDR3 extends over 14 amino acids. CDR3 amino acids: CASLEQGVFYGYTF. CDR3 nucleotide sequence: TGTGCCAGCCTGGAACAGGGGGTTTTCTATGGCTACACCTTC.

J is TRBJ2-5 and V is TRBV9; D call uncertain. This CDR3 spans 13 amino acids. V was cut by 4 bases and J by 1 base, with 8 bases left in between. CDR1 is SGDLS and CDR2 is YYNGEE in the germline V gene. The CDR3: CASSPQAQETQYF. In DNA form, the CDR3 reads TGTGCCAGCAGCCCACAAGCCCAAGAGACCCAGTACTTC.

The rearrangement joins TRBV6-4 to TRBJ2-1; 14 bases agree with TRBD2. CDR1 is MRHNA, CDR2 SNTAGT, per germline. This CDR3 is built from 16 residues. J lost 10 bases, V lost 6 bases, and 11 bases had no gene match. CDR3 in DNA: TGTGCCAGCAGCCAGGGGACTAGCGGGAGTTTACGGGAGCAGTTCTTC. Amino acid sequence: CASSQGTSGSLREQFF.

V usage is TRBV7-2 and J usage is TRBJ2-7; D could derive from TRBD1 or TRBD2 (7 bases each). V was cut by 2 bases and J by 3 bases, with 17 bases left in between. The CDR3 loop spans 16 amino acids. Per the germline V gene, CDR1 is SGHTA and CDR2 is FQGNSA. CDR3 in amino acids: CASSLLADRDYYEQYF. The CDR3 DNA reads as TGTGCCAGCAGCTTATTAGCAGACAGGGACTACTACGAGCAGTACTTC.

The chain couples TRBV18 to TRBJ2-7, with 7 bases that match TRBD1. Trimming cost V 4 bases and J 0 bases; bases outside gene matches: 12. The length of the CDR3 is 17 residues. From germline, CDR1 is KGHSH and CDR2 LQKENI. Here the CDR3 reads CASSLTPGQDISYEQYF. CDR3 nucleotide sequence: TGTGCCAGCTCACTAACCCCCGGACAGGACATCTCCTACGAGCAGTACTTC.

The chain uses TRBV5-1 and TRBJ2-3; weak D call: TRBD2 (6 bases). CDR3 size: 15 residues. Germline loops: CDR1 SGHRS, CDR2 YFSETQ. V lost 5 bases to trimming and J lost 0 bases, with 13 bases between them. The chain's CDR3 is CASSPGGRSTDTQYF. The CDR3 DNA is TGCGCCAGCAGTCCCGGGGGACGCAGCACAGATACGCAGTATTTT.

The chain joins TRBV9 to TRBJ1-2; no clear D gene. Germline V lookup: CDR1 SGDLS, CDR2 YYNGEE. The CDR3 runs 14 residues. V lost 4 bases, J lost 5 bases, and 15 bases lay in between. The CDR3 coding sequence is TGTGCCAGCAGCCCAAACCCGGCGAGTTATGGCTACACCTTC. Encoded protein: CASSPNPASYGYTF. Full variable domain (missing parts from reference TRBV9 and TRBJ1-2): DSGVTQTPKHLITATGQRVTLRCSPRSGDLSVYWYQQSLDQGLQFLIQYYNGEERAKGNILERFSAQQFPDLHSELNLSSLELGDSALYFCASSPNPASYGYTFGSGTRLTVV.

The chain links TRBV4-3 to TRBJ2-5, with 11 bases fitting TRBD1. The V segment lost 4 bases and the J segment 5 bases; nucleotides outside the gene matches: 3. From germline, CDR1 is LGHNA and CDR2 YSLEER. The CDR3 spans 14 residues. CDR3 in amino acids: CASSLGTGGETQYF. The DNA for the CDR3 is TGCGCCAGCAGCCTCGGGACAGGGGGTGAGACCCAGTACTTC.

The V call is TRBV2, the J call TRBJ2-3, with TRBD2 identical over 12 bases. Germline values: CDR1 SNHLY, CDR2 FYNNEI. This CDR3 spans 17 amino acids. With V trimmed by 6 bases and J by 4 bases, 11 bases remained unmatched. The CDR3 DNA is TGTGCCAGCAGCAAAAGACTAGCGGGAGAGGTGGCAGATACGCAGTATTTT. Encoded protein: CASSKRLAGEVADTQYF.

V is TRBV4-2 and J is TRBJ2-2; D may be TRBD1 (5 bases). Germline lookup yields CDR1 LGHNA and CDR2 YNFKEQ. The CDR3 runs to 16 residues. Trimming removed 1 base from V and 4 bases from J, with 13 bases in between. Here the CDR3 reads CASSQADRTGTGELFF. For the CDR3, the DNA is TGTGCCAGCAGCCAAGCCGACAGAACGGGCACCGGGGAGCTGTTTTTT.

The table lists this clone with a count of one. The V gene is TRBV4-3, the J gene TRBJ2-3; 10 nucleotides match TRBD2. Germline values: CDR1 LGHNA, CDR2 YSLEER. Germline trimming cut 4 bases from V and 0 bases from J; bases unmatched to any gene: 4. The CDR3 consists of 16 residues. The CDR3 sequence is CASSRTSGASTDTQYF. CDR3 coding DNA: TGCGCCAGCAGCCGGACTAGCGGAGCTAGCACAGATACGCAGTATTTT.

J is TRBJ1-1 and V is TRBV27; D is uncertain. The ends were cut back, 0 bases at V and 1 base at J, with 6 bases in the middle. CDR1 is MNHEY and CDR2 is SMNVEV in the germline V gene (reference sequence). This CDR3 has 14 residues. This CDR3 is CASSLSQQNTEAFF. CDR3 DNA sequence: TGTGCCAGCAGTTTATCACAGCAGAACACTGAAGCTTTCTTT.

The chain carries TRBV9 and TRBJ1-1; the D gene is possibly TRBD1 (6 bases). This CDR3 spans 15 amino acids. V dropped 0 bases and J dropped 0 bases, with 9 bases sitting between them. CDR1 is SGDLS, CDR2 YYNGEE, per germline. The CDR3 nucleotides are TGTGCCAGCAGCGTAGTTACAGGGATGAACACTGAAGCTTTCTTT. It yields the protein CASSVVTGMNTEAFF.

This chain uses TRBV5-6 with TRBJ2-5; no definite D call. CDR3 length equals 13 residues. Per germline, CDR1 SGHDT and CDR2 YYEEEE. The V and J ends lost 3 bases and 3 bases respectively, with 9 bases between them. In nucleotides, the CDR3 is TGTGCCAGCAGCTCCTATAGGAAAGAGACCCAGTACTTC. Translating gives CASSSYRKETQYF.

CDR3: CASSLEGRVEQPQHF. The DNA for the CDR3 is TGTGCCAGCAGTTTAGAGGGCAGGGTAGAACAGCCCCAGCATTTT. The chain uses TRBV27 and TRBJ1-5; D is possibly TRBD1 (5 bases). Germline CDR1 reads MNHEY; CDR2 reads SMNVEV (reference sequence). The CDR3 contains 15 residues. The V and J ends lost 2 bases and 7 bases respectively, with 15 bases between them.

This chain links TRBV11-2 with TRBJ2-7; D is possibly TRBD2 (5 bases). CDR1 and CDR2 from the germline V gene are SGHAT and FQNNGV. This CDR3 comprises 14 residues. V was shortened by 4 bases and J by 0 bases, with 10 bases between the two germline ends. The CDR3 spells CASSSTRDSYEQYF. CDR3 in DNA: TGTGCCAGCAGCTCTACCCGGGACTCCTACGAGCAGTACTTC. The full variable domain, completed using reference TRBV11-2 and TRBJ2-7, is EAGVAQSPRYKIIEKRQSVAFWCNPISGHATLYWYQQILGQGPKLLIQFQNNGVVDDSQLPKDRFSAERLKGVDSTLKIQPAKLEDSAVYLCASSSTRDSYEQYFGPGTRLTVT.

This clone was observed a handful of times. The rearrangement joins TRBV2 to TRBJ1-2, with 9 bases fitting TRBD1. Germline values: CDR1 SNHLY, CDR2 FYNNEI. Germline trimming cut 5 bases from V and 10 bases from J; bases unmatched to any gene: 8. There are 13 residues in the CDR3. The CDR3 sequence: CASSRDRERDYTF. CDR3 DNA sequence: TGTGCCAGCAGTAGGGACAGGGAGAGGGACTACACCTTC. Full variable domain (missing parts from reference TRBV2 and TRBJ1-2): EPEVTQTPSHQVTQMGQEVILRCVPISNHLYFYWYRQILGQKVEFLVSFYNNEISEKSEIFDDQFSVERPDGSNFTLKIRSTKLEDSAMYFCASSRDRERDYTFGSGTRLTVV.